This T cell receptor (beta chain) came from a study of breast tumors, draining lymph nodes, adjacent tissues. Whole-study results and caveats: Findings are consistent with lymph node origin and intratumoral expansion of most tumor T cells. Tumor TCR diversity was below lymph nodes but above nontumor tissue. The lymph node origin of tumor T cells was framed as consistent with a hypothesis, not demonstrated.

TCRdb recomputed calls from the multiplex PCR reads with MiXCR, one row per CDR3 protein. The sample includes about 200,000 distinct CDR3 sequences, approximately 30% of them seen just once. Samples came from axillary lymph nodes draining the breast cancer. About this clonotype itself: The antigen is undetermined. A much larger clone lies a single base off, so this may be a read error.

This receptor was obtained from a female donor with breast cancer. Some clones in this sample may be carry-over from other donors' samples. Sample: axillary lymph node tissue.

CDR3 nucleotide sequence: TGTGCCAGCAGCCAAACTAGCGGGGGGCCGAATGAGCAGTCCTTC. Amino acids: CASSQTSGGPNEQSF. J is TRBJ2-1 and V is TRBV7-9; 12 nucleotides agree with TRBD2. Germline assignment: CDR1 SEHNR and CDR2 FQNEAQ (reference sequence). The CDR3 is 15 amino acids.